The next 22 T cell receptor beta chains were all read from a single sample in a study of breast tumors, draining lymph nodes, adjacent tissues. Axillary draining lymph nodes of breast cancer patients supplied the node samples. TCRdb redid the calling of the multiplex PCR reads with MiXCR, one entry per CDR3 protein. Among 85,000 to 130,000 distinct CDR3 sequences listed, 30% were seen once. Sequencing was done on a sample of axillary lymph node tissue. These receptors were taken from a female donor with breast cancer. Some clones in this sample may be carry-over from other donors' samples.

This clonotype has a count of ten or more. The chain carries TRBV6-6 and TRBJ1-5, with D unclear. Trimming took 0 bases from V and 0 from J, leaving 9 bases between them. The germline V gene has CDR1 MNHNY and CDR2 SVGAGI (reference sequence). This CDR3 has 16 amino acids. The CDR3 sequence is CASSYSLVFSNQPQHF. In DNA, the CDR3 is TGTGCCAGCAGTTACTCGCTGGTCTTTAGCAATCAGCCCCAGCATTTT.

This clonotype showed up just a few times. The genes are TRBV28 and TRBJ2-1; TRBD1 matches 8 bases. The CDR3 is 16 amino acids. Germline trimming cut 1 base from V and 3 bases from J; bases unmatched to any gene: 5. Germline V gives CDR1 MDHEN, CDR2 SYDVKM. CDR3 nucleotides: TGTGCCAGCAGTTTATCCAGACAGGGGTACTACAATGAGCAGTTCTTC. Protein sequence: CASSLSRQGYYNEQFF. Full variable domain (remainder filled in from reference TRBV28 and TRBJ2-1): DVKVTQSSRYLVKRTGEKVFLECVQDMDHENMFWYRQDPGLGLRLIYFSYDVKMKEKGDIPEGYSVSREKKERFSLILESASTNQTSMYLCASSLSRQGYYNEQFFGPGTRLTVL.

The chain joins TRBV2 to TRBJ1-5, with 7 bases aligning to TRBD1. Germline V gene lookup returns CDR1 SNHLY and CDR2 FYNNEI. J lost 6 bases, V lost 4 bases, and 6 bases had no gene match. CDR3 length: 14 amino acids. The CDR3 region is CASSGAGGVQPQHF. CDR3 DNA sequence: TGTGCCAGCAGTGGGGCAGGGGGGGTTCAGCCCCAGCATTTT.

As to this clonotype: The final CDR3 position lacks the conserved phenylalanine or tryptophan, pointing to a likely read error. The chain uses TRBV5-4 and TRBJ2-7, with a weak D call TRBD2 (5 bases). The CDR3 loop spans 13 amino acids. CDR1 is SGHNT, CDR2 YYREEE, per germline (reference sequence). Trimming removed 4 bases from V and 6 bases from J, with 14 bases in between. The CDR3 region has the DNA TGTGCCAGCAGCCTTGAACTAGAAGGCGAGCAGTACCTC. Its protein is CASSLELEGEQYL.

This clonotype has more than one count but fewer than ten. The chain combines TRBV18 with TRBJ1-1, with D perhaps TRBD1 (5 bases). CDR3 size: 13 residues. Germline assignment: CDR1 KGHSH and CDR2 LQKENI. V was clipped by 2 bases and J by 10 bases, with 14 bases between them. This CDR3 is CASSPSDTRGAFF. DNA of the CDR3: TGTGCCAGCTCACCATCGGACACCCGGGGAGCTTTCTTT.

The J gene is TRBJ2-2, the V gene TRBV10-3; maybe TRBD2 (5 bases). V was clipped by 6 bases and J by 1 base, with 9 bases between them. Germline CDR1 reads ENHRY; CDR2 reads SYGVKD. This CDR3 spans 14 amino acids. The CDR3 nucleotides are TGTGCCATCAGCCCCGGGAAGAACACCGGGGAGCTGTTTTTT. Translation gives CAISPGKNTGELFF.

The chain couples TRBV6-1 to TRBJ1-2, with TRBD1 matching 7 bases. The trim removed 4 bases at V and 3 bases at J, leaving 5 bases unmatched. CDR1 MNHNS and CDR2 SASEGT come from the germline V gene. The CDR3 covers 14 residues. The CDR3 spells CASSGGQRDYGYTF. In DNA form, the CDR3 reads TGTGCCAGCAGTGGGGGACAGCGAGACTATGGCTACACCTTC.

This clonotype was seen only a few times. The chain uses TRBV28 and TRBJ2-1; maybe TRBD2 (5 bases). The length of the CDR3 is 15 residues. V lost 2 bases and J 3 bases, leaving 11 bases between the germline ends. Germline CDR1 and CDR2: MDHEN and SYDVKM. The CDR3 nucleotides are TGTGCCAGCAGTTTAGGCGGGCGACTCTACAATGAGCAGTTCTTC. This gives the protein CASSLGGRLYNEQFF. The full variable domain, completed using reference TRBV28 and TRBJ2-1, is DVKVTQSSRYLVKRTGEKVFLECVQDMDHENMFWYRQDPGLGLRLIYFSYDVKMKEKGDIPEGYSVSREKKERFSLILESASTNQTSMYLCASSLGGRLYNEQFFGPGTRLTVL.

This clonotype was seen ten or more times. The chain employs TRBV20-1 and TRBJ2-7, with a tentative D call TRBD1 (6 bases). Germline V CDR1 and CDR2: DFQATT, SNEGSKA (reference sequence). The CDR3 is made up of 14 amino acids. V dropped 3 bases and J dropped 5 bases, with 17 bases sitting between them. DNA for the CDR3: TGCAGTGCTAGGAAGACAGGTCCTGGCGACGAGCAGTACTTC. It specifies CSARKTGPGDEQYF.

This clonotype was observed at least ten times. This chain links TRBV28 with TRBJ1-2; D is undetermined. With 7 bases removed from V and 5 bases from J, the gap between germline ends came to 11 bases. The CDR3 contains 12 residues. CDR1 and CDR2 from the germline V gene are MDHEN and SYDVKM. The CDR3 region has the DNA TGTGCCAGCAATAGGGAGAGGTATGGCTACACCTTC. The encoded protein is CASNRERYGYTF.

With respect to this clonotype: Being one base from a much bigger clone, this may be a read error. This chain uses TRBV19 with TRBJ1-2; D is undetermined. CDR3 size: 13 residues. Per germline, CDR1 LNHDA and CDR2 SQIVND (reference sequence). This chain's CDR3 is CASGILSNYGYTF. CDR3 bases: TGTGCCAGTGGTATACTCTCTAACTATGGCTACACCTTC.

This clonotype occurred many times. V usage is TRBV19 and J usage is TRBJ2-5; 8 bases are a match to TRBD1. CDR1 and CDR2 (germline): LNHDA, SQIVND (reference sequence). The CDR3 consists of 13 residues. Trimming at V came to 5 bases and at J to 4 bases, leaving 3 bases not matched to a gene. The CDR3 nucleotides are TGTGCCAGTAGTCAGGGGGCCGGAGAGACCCAGTACTTC. Protein product: CASSQGAGETQYF.

V is TRBV29-1 and J is TRBJ2-2; 8 bases map to TRBD1. CDR1 and CDR2 from the germline V gene are SQVTM and ANQGSEA. V trimming: 4 bases; J trimming: 0 bases; junction bases outside the gene matches: 7. The CDR3 totals 16 residues. CDR3 region: CSVGLGTGPNTGELFF. As DNA, the CDR3 is TGCAGCGTTGGATTAGGGACAGGTCCGAACACCGGGGAGCTGTTTTTT.

This clonotype was seen repeatedly, ten times or more. This chain connects TRBV6-6 to TRBJ2-7, with D possibly TRBD2 on 6 matching bases. The CDR3 runs 15 residues. V was trimmed by 0 bases and J by 2 bases, leaving 11 bases between them. Germline loops: CDR1 MNHNY, CDR2 SVGAGI (reference sequence). The CDR3 is CASSYSRTNPYEQYF. The CDR3 nucleotides read TGTGCCAGCAGTTACTCACGGACTAACCCCTACGAGCAGTACTTC.

This clonotype was detected ten times or more. The V gene is TRBV2, the J gene TRBJ1-2; D is undetermined. V was shortened by 10 bases and J by 0 bases, with 12 bases between the two germline ends. The CDR3 contains 13 residues. From germline, CDR1 is SNHLY and CDR2 FYNNEI. CDR3: CATQTEANYGYTF. The CDR3 DNA follows: TGTGCCACCCAAACAGAGGCTAACTATGGCTACACCTTC.

This clonotype was seen many times. The chain employs TRBV5-1 and TRBJ2-2, with D uncertain. There are 15 residues in the CDR3. Trimming took 0 bases from V and 0 from J, leaving 6 bases between them. Germline CDR1 reads SGHRS; CDR2 reads YFSETQ. The CDR3: CASSLGPPNTGELFF. Here the CDR3 DNA reads TGCGCCAGCAGCTTGGGCCCACCGAACACCGGGGAGCTGTTTTTT.

This clonotype was observed a few times. The rearrangement links TRBV29-1 to TRBJ1-1; maybe TRBD1 (5 bases). Germline-derived CDR1 and CDR2 are SQVTM and ANQGSEA. V was cut by 4 bases and J by 1 base, with 10 bases left in between. This CDR3 region has 13 residues. The CDR3 protein is CSVAGRANTEAFF. The CDR3 DNA follows: TGCAGCGTTGCCGGCAGGGCGAACACTGAAGCTTTCTTT.

This clonotype was seen a handful of times. This could be a read error, since a much larger clone is one nucleotide away. The chain has TRBV11-2 and TRBJ2-5, with TRBD2 matching 13 bases. The CDR3 is 16 amino acids. The germline gives CDR1 SGHAT, CDR2 FQNNGV. Written as DNA, the CDR3 is TGTGCCAGCACAAGAACTAGCGGGAGGGAGCAAGAGACCCAGTGCTTC. As protein: CASTRTSGREQETQCF.

V and J are TRBV20-1 and TRBJ2-7; D is perhaps TRBD1 or TRBD2 (5 bases each). V lost 7 bases to trimming and J lost 1 base, with 14 bases between them. The CDR3 runs to 13 residues. Per the germline V gene, CDR1 is DFQATT and CDR2 is SNEGSKA (reference sequence). The CDR3 loop reads CSVQGTESYEQYF. The CDR3, as DNA: TGCAGTGTTCAAGGGACGGAATCCTACGAGCAGTACTTC.

Note on this clonotype: Germline is not matched at one junction end, which may reflect a read error. This rearrangement joins TRBV7-3 to TRBJ2-1; the match to TRBD2 covers 7 bases. Per the germline V gene, CDR1 is SGHTA and CDR2 is FQGTGA. The CDR3 loop spans 12 amino acids. CDR3 in amino acids: CASSPGLGEQFF. The CDR3 DNA is TGCGCCAGCAGCCCCGGACTAGGTGAGCAGTTCTTC.

The chain recombines TRBV10-3 with TRBJ1-4, with a possible D match to TRBD1 (5 bases). This CDR3 contains 15 residues. V gave up 7 bases and J gave up 5 bases, with 17 bases separating them. Per germline, CDR1 ENHRY and CDR2 SYGVKD. CDR3 in DNA: TGTGCCATCAAAGGTGCGGGGGGAGCGAATGAAAAACTGTTTTTT. This encodes CAIKGAGGANEKLFF.

Notes on this clonotype: This may arise from a read error, as a much more abundant clone is one base away. In nucleotides, the CDR3 is TGCAGTGCTAGAGATCCAAGGGGCCTAACAGAGACCCAGTACTTC. Protein product: CSARDPRGLTETQYF. The chain joins TRBV20-1 to TRBJ2-5, with TRBD1 as a possible D gene (5 bases). The V end lost 0 bases, the J end lost 4 bases, and 15 bases lay between the germline ends. This CDR3 comprises 15 residues. Per the germline V gene, CDR1 is DFQATT and CDR2 is SNEGSKA (reference sequence).